This T cell receptor (beta chain) is drawn from a study of Ad26.COV2.S vaccination and SARS-CoV-2 variants. Study-level points and caveats: Similar non-spike TCR breadth was seen in vaccine and placebo recipients.

Worth noting for this clone: Its antigen is currently unknown.

The treatment was: some 20 received Ad26.COV2.S at low or high dose, single or two shots; about five received placebo; per-sample allocation not given. Samples analyzed were those drawn on day 63 after the first vaccine or placebo injection. CDR1 and CDR2 (germline): WSHSY, SAAADI. V lost 0 bases and J lost 13; bases outside the gene matches: 12. The CDR3 has 16 amino acids. Profiled with immunoSEQ multiplex PCR; TCRdb holds only in-frame clones, not every one. Among about 400,000 clones, roughly 85% were seen once, and the ten largest hold around 7.4%. The chain carries TRBV10-2 and TRBJ2-1; 10 bases align to TRBD2. Sample: peripheral blood, taken in a trial of Ad26.COV2.S vaccine versus placebo. The TCR comes from a person between 18 and 59 years old who received the Ad26.COV2.S COVID-19 vaccine or a placebo. Here the CDR3 reads CASSESRLAGVPRQFF. The CDR3 DNA follows: TGCGCCAGCAGTGAGTCAAGGCTAGCGGGAGTGCCGCGACAGTTCTTC.